Sequencing of this TCR beta chain was carried out in a study of CD8 T cells in ankylosing spondylitis. Regarding the study as a whole: Reported data indicate significant enrichment of disease-linked clones within matched ankylosing spondylitis synovial fluid. One TCR beta motif, made up of roughly eight highly homologous variants, appeared characteristic of ankylosing spondylitis blood.

This clonotype was found many times. Its antigen is unidentified. Making the TCR beta libraries involved quantitative 5'-RACE with molecular barcodes. TCRdb independently ran MiXCR on the 5' RACE reads; one entry per CDR3 protein. The sample includes 150,000 to 200,000 distinct CDR3 sequences, about 18% of them seen just once. J lost 2 bases, V lost 0 bases, and 5 bases had no gene match. The length of the CDR3 is 17 residues. The V gene's germline CDR1 is ENHRY and CDR2 SYGVKD. Source material: blood, either unsorted or a sorted T cell fraction (not recorded which). The chain is built from TRBV10-3 and TRBJ1-3; TRBD1 agrees at 9 bases. The receptor was isolated from a male donor aged 10-30 years with ankylosing spondylitis or in good health (not recorded which). DNA of the CDR3: TGTGCCATCAGTGAGTCCCGGGACAGGGTCACTGGAAACACCATATATTTT. Translated, it gives CAISESRDRVTGNTIYF.